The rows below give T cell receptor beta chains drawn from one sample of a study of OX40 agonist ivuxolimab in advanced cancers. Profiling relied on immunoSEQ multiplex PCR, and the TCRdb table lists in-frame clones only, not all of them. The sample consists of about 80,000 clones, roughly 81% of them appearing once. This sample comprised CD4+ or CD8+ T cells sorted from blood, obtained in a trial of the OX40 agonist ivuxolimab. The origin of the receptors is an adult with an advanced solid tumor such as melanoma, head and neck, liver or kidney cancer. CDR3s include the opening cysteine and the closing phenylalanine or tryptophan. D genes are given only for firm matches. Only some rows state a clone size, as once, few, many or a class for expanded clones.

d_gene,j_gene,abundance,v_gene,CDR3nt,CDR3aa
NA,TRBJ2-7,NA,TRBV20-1,TGCAGTGCTAGAGATTTTGTCGAGCAGTACTTC,CSARDFVEQYF
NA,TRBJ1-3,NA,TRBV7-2,TGTGCCAGCAGCTTAGGTGGCTACTCTGGAAACACCATATATTTT,CASSLGGYSGNTIYF
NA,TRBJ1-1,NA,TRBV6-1,TGTGCCAGCAGTCCCGGACTGAACACTGAAGCTTTCTTT,CASSPGLNTEAFF
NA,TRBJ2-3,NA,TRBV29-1,TGCAGCGTCCGATGGGGTAGCACAGATACGCAGTATTTT,CSVRWGSTDTQYF
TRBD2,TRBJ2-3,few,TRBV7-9,TGTGCCAGCAGCCCTAGCGGGTACAACACAGATACGCAGTATTTT,CASSPSGYNTDTQYF
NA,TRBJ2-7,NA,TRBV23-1,TGCGCCAGCAGTCACCTCCGGGACCCCGTTAGGTGCTCCTACGAGCAGTACTTC,CASSHLRDPVRCSYEQYF
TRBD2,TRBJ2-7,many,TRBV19,TGTGCCAGTAGTTCGACTAGCGGGAGCGAGCAGTACTTC,CASSSTSGSEQYF
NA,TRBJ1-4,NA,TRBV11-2,TGTGCCAGCAGCCCTACAGTTATGGGACCTACTGAAAAACTGTTTTTT,CASSPTVMGPTEKLFF
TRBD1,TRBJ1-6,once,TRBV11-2,TGTGCCAGCAGCCGTCAGACAGGGGTCTCCTCACCCCTCCACTTT,CASSRQTGVSSPLHF
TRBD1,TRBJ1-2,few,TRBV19,TGTGCCACTTACAGGGGCCAGGGCGGCTACACCTTC,CATYRGQGGYTF
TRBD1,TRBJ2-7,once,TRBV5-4,TGTGCCAGCAGCTTCCTGACAGGGGGACCCTACGAGCAGTACTTC,CASSFLTGGPYEQYF
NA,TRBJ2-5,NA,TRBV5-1,TGCGCCAGCAGCCACGACTACCAAGAGACCCAGTACTTC,CASSHDYQETQYF
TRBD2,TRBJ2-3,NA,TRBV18,TGTGCCAGCTCACTGGCTAGCGGAAGCACAGATACGCAGTATTTT,CASSLASGSTDTQYF
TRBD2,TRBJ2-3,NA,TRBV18,TGTGCCAGCTCACCCGGGACTAACACAGATACGCAGTATTTT,CASSPGTNTDTQYF
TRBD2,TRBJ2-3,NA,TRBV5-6,TGTGCCAGCAGCTATGGACTAGCGGGTACAGATACGCAGTATTTT,CASSYGLAGTDTQYF
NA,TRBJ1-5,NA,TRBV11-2,TGTGCCAGCAGCCCAGACAGTAGCAATCAGCCCCAGCATTTT,CASSPDSSNQPQHF
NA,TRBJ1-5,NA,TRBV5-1,TGCGCCAGCAGCTTTGGCACCTCTAGCAATCAGCCCCAGCATTTT,CASSFGTSSNQPQHF
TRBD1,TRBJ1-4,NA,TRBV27,TGTGCCAGCAGGGGGACAGGGGCCTCTGAAAAACTGTTTTTT,CASRGTGASEKLFF
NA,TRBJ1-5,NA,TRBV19,TGTGCCAGTAGTCCGAGAGCAGGCCAGGGTCAGCCCCAGCATTTT,CASSPRAGQGQPQHF
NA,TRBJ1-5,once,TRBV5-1,TGCGCCAGCAGCTTGTCAGGGGAGGTAGTGCAGCCCCAGCATTTT,CASSLSGEVVQPQHF
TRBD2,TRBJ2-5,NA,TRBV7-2,TGTGCCAGCAGTTACATAGCGGGGGCCGGGGAGACCCAGTACTTC,CASSYIAGAGETQYF
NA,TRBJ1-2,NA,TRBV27,TGTGCCAGCAGTGGGGATTATGGCTACACCTTC,CASSGDYGYTF
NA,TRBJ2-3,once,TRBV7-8,TGTGCCAGCAGCTTAGGGGCCAGGGATACGCAGTATTTT,CASSLGARDTQYF
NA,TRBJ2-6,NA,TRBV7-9,TGTGCCAGCAGACTAGTGGGGGCCAACGTCCTGACTTTC,CASRLVGANVLTF
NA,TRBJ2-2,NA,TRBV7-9,TGTGCCAGCACCCTAGGGGGGTCGAACACCGGGGAGCTGTTTTTT,CASTLGGSNTGELFF
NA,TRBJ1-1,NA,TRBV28,TGTGCCAGCAGTCTTGCCAGGACCACTGAAGCTTTCTTT,CASSLARTTEAFF
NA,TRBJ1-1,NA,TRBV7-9,TGTGCCAGCAGCCCCTGGAACACTGAAGCTTTCTTT,CASSPWNTEAFF
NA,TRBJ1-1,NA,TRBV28,TGTGCCAGCAGCGAACCGGGACGGAGGGAAACTGAAGCTTTCTTT,CASSEPGRRETEAFF
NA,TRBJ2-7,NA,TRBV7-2,TGTGCCAGCAGCTCCACAGCCTACGAGCAGTACTTC,CASSSTAYEQYF
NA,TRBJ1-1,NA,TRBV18,TGTGCCAGCTCCCCGCCCTTTGGGGAATCTGCTGAAGCTTTCTTT,CASSPPFGESAEAFF
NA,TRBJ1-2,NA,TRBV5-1,TGCGCCAGCAGCGCCGGCCAGGGGCGACCCTATGGCTACACCTTC,CASSAGQGRPYGYTF
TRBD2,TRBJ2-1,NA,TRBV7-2,TGTGCCAGCAGCCTTGGGACTAGCGGGGGGGCGGGTTCCTACAATGAGCAGTTCTTC,CASSLGTSGGAGSYNEQFF
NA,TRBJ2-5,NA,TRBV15,TGTGCCACCAGCAGAGGGGCCAGGGGAAACCAAGAGACCCAGTACTTC,CATSRGARGNQETQYF
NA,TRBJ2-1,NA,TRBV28,TGTGCCAGCAGTCCCCCCGGGACAAATTATGAGCAGTTCTTC,CASSPPGTNYEQFF
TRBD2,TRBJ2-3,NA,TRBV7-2,TGTGCCAGCAGCCTCCTTCGGGGGGGCGTCGATACGCAGTATTTT,CASSLLRGGVDTQYF
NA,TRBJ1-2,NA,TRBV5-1,TGCGCCAGCAGCTTAGGGCAGGGAGGAGATGGCTACACCTTC,CASSLGQGGDGYTF
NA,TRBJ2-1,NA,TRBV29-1,TGCAGCGTTCCCCAGGGCTCCTACAATGAGCAGTTCTTC,CSVPQGSYNEQFF
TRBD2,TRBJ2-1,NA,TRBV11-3,TGTGCCAGCTGTAGCGGGAGATTCAAGTTCTTC,CASCSGRFKFF
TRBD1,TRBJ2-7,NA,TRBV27,TGTGCCAGCAGTTTATCGGGAGACAGGGGACGGTACGAGCAGTACTTC,CASSLSGDRGRYEQYF
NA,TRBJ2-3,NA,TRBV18,TGTGCCAGCTCACCAGCAGGGACAGATACGCAGTATTTT,CASSPAGTDTQYF
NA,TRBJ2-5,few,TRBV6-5,TGTGCCAGCAAACTGCGGGAAGGAGTTGAGACCCAGTACTTC,CASKLREGVETQYF
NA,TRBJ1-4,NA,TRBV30,TGTGCCTGGACCAAAACCGGGACCGGGAGCGAAAAACTGTTTTTT,CAWTKTGTGSEKLFF
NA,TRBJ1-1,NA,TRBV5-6,TGTGCCAGCACCTGGACGGGGAACACTGAAGCTTTCTTT,CASTWTGNTEAFF
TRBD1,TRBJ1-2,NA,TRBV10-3,TGTGCCATCACAGGGGGCGCGGATGGCTACACCTTC,CAITGGADGYTF
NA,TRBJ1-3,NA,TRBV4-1,TGCGCCAGCAGCCAAGGCAGGGGTCCCAACACCATATATTTT,CASSQGRGPNTIYF
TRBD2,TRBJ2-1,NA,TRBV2,TGTGCCAGCAGGCGACTAGCCGGGAGCTCCTACAATGAGCAGTTCTTC,CASRRLAGSSYNEQFF
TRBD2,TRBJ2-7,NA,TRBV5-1,TGCGCCAGCAGCTTGTTTAGCGGGAGTTACGAGCAGTACTTC,CASSLFSGSYEQYF
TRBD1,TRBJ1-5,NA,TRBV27,TGTGCCAGCAGCCCGGACAGGGGGTATCAGCCCCAGCATTTT,CASSPDRGYQPQHF
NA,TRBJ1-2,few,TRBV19,TGTGCCAGTAGTAGGGGGGGCCAGTATGGCTACACCTTC,CASSRGGQYGYTF
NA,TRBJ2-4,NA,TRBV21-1,TGTGCCAGCAGGCGGGGGGACCGGTACTTC,CASRRGDRYF
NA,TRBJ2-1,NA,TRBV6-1,TGTGCCAGCAGTGAAAGCTTGACGGGACGACCCTACAATGAGCAGTTCTTC,CASSESLTGRPYNEQFF
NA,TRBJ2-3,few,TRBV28,TGTGCCAGCAGTTTTGTAGCGGGCACAGATACGCAGTATTTT,CASSFVAGTDTQYF
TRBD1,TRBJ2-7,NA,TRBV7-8,TGTGCCAGCAGCTTAGTACAGGGGGCTTACGAGCAGTACTTC,CASSLVQGAYEQYF
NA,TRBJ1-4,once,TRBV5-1,TGCGCCAGCAGCATACCTCCGGGACAAGACACAACTAATGAAAAACTGTTTTTT,CASSIPPGQDTTNEKLFF
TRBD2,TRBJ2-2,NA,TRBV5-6,TGTGCCAGCAGCCTAGCGGGGGGGCTACAGAACACCGGGGAGCTGTTTTTT,CASSLAGGLQNTGELFF